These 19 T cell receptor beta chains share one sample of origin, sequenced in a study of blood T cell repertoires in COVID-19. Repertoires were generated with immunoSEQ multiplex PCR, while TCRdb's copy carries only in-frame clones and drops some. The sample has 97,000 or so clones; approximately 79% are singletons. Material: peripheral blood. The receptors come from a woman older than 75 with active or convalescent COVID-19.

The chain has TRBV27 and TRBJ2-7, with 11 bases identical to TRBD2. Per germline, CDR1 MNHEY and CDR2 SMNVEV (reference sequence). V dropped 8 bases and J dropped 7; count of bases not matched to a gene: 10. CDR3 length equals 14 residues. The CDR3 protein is CASRSTSGVWEQYF. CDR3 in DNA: TGTGCCAGCCGCTCGACTAGCGGGGTTTGGGAGCAGTACTTC.

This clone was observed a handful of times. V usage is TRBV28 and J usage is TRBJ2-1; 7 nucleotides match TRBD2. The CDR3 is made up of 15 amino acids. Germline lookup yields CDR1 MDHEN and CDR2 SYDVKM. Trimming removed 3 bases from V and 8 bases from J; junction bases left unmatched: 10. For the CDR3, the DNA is TGTGCCAGCAGTTTTGGGTCTAGCGGTCACGATGAGCAGTTCTTC. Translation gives CASSFGSSGHDEQFF.

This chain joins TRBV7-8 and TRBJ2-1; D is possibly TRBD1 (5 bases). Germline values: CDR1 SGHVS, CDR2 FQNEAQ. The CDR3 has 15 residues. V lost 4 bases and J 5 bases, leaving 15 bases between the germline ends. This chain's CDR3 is CASSSVSTEHNEQFF. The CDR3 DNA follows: TGTGCCAGCAGCTCCGTTTCGACAGAGCACAATGAGCAGTTCTTC.

CDR3 in DNA: TGTGCCAGCAGTTTCCTCGGACAGCCTAAACTTAACTATGGCTACACCTTC. Its translation: CASSFLGQPKLNYGYTF. The chain couples TRBV27 to TRBJ1-2, with D possibly TRBD1 on 6 matching bases. V lost 3 bases to trimming and J lost 1 base, with 18 bases between them. Germline V gene lookup returns CDR1 MNHEY and CDR2 SMNVEV (reference sequence). The CDR3 runs to 17 residues.

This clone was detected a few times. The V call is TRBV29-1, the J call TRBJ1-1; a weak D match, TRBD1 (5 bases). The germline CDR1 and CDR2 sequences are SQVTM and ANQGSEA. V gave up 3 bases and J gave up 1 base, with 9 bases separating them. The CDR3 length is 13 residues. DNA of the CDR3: TGCAGCGTTGATGGGCAGGGGAACACTGAAGCTTTCTTT. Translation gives CSVDGQGNTEAFF.

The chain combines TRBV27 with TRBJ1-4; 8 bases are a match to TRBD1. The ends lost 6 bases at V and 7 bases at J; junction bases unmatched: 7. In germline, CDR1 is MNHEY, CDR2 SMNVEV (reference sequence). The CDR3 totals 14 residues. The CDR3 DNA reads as TGTGCCAGCAGGAAGACAGGGGTCCGTGAAAAACTGTTTTTT. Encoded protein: CASRKTGVREKLFF.

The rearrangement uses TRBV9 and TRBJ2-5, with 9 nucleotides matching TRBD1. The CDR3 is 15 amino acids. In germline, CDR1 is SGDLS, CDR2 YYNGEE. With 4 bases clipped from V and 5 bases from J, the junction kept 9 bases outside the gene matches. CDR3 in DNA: TGTGCCAGCAGCTTTTATGGACAGGGGTCGGAGACCCAGTACTTC. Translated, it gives CASSFYGQGSETQYF.

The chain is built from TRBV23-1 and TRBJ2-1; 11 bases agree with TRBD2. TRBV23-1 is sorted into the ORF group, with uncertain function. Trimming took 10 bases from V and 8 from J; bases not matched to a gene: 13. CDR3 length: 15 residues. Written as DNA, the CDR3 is TGCGCCAACTTAGGGCGGTTAGCGGGAGGGTATGAGCAGTTCTTC. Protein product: CANLGRLAGGYEQFF.

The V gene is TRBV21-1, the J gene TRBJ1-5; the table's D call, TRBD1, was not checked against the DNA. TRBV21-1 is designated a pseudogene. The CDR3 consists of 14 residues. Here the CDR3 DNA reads TGTGCCAGCTCCGGGACAGGGGGCTATCAGCCCCAGCATTTT. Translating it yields CASSGTGGYQPQHF.

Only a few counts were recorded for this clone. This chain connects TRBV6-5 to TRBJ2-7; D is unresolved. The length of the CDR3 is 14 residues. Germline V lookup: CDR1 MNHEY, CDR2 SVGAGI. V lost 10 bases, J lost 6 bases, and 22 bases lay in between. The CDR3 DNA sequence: TGTGCCACTTCCCCGTCGACACTCCTGGGCGAGCAGTACTTC. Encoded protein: CATSPSTLLGEQYF.

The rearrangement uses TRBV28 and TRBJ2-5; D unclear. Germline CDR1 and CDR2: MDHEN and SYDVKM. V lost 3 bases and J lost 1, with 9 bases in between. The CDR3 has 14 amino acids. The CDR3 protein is CASSFSRIQETQYF. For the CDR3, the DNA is TGTGCCAGCAGTTTCTCGCGGATCCAAGAGACCCAGTACTTC.

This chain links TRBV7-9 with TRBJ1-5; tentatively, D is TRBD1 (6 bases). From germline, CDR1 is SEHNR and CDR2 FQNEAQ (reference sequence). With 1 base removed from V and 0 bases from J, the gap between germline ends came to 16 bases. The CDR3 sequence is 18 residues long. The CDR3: CASSLGATGTNSNQPQHF. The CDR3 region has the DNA TGTGCCAGCAGCTTAGGGGCGACAGGAACTAATAGCAATCAGCCCCAGCATTTT.

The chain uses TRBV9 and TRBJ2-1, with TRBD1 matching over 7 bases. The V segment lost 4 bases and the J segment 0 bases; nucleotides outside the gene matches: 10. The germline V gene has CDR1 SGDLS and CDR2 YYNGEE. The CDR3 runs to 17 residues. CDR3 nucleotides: TGTGCCAGCAGCCCCCAGACAGGGTCGCTCTCCTACAATGAGCAGTTCTTC. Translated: CASSPQTGSLSYNEQFF. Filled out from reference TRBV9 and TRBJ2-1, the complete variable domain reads DSGVTQTPKHLITATGQRVTLRCSPRSGDLSVYWYQQSLDQGLQFLIQYYNGEERAKGNILERFSAQQFPDLHSELNLSSLELGDSALYFCASSPQTGSLSYNEQFFGPGTRLTVL.

The CDR3 region is CASSVGREELETQYF. The DNA for the CDR3 is TGTGCCAGCAGTGTTGGTCGGGAGGAACTAGAGACCCAGTACTTC. The chain joins TRBV2 to TRBJ2-5, with 7 bases fitting TRBD2. J gave up 4 bases and V 4 bases, and 9 bases lay outside the gene matches. The germline V gene encodes CDR1 SNHLY and CDR2 FYNNEI. The CDR3 extends over 15 amino acids.

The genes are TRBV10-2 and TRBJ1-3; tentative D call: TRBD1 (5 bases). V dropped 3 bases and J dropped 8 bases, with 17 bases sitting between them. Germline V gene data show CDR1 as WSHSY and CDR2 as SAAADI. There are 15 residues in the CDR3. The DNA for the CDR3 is TGCGCCAGCAGTGACCCGGGGGGGTCCCGCCACACCATATATTTT. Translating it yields CASSDPGGSRHTIYF.

In DNA form, the CDR3 reads TGTGCCAGCAACGGACAGGGAAGTACTGAAGCTTTCTTT. It codes for CASNGQGSTEAFF. V is TRBV6-5 and J is TRBJ1-1; 8 positions match TRBD1. The junction had 6 bases not matched to a gene; V was cut back by 7 bases and J by 5 bases. Germline lookup yields CDR1 MNHEY and CDR2 SVGAGI. This CDR3 region has 13 residues.

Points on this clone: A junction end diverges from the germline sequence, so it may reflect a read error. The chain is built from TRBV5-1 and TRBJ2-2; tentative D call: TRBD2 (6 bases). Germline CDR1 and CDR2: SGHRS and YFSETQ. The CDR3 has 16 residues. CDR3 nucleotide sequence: TGTGCCAGCAGCCTCCTGGGAGGTGATAACACCGGGGAGCTGTTTTTT. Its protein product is CASSLLGGDNTGELFF.

CDR3 residues: CASSQPGLTLEQYF. As DNA, the CDR3 is TGTGCCAGCAGTCAACCGGGACTAACTCTCGAGCAGTACTTC. This chain connects TRBV28 to TRBJ2-7, with 7 bases that match TRBD2. The CDR3 contains 14 residues. The V gene end was trimmed by 5 bases and the J gene end by 6 bases; junction bases not matched to a gene: 10. The germline gives CDR1 MDHEN, CDR2 SYDVKM.

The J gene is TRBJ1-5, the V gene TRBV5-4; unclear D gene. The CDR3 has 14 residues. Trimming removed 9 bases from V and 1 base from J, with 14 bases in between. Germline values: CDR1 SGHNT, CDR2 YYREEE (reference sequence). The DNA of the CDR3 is TGTGCCACCGGAGAGGGCGGCAGCAATCAGCCCCAGCATTTT. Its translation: CATGEGGSNQPQHF.